The present entry profiles one T cell receptor beta chain with its context. CDR1 is DFQATT, CDR2 SNEGSKA, per germline (reference sequence). The V end was cut by 2 bases, the J end by 4 bases, with 8 bases between. This CDR3 contains 12 residues. This record comes from a study of blood T cells in healthy people across ages. A J-beta primer mix and a sample-barcoded 5' primer were used in a second PCR of about 6 to 12 cycles. Each single sample gave us at least 3 million CDR3-containing paired-end reads. MiXCR, run by TCRdb on the 5' RACE reads, gives a single entry per CDR3 protein. Of approximately 880,000 distinct CDR3 sequences detected, approximately 49% appear once; the ten largest clones hold roughly 12%.

This rearrangement joins TRBV20-1 to TRBJ1-2; no clear D gene. The TCR comes from a man in his thirties or forties in good health. Sequenced material: blood. The CDR3 spells CSARRMPYGYTF. The DNA of the CDR3 is TGCAGTGCTAGACGGATGCCCTATGGCTACACCTTC.